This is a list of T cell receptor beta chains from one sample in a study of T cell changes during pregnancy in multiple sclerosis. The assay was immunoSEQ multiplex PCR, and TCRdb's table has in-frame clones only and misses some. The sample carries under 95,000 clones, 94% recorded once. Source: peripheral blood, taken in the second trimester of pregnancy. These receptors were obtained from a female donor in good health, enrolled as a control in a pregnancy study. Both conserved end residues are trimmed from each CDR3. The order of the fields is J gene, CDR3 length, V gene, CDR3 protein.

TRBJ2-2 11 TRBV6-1 ASSGEYTGELF
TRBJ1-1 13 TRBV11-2 ASSPPSGGAGEAF
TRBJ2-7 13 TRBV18 ASSPSKRNGGEQY
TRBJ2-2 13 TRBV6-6 ASTETGGETGELF
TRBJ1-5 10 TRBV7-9 ASSSQDQPQH
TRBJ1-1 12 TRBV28 ASSLQGLNTEAF
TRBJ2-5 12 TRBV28 ASSSGGSQETQY
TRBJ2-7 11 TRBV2 ASRGTSAYEQY
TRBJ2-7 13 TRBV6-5 ASSYGTSPVYEQY
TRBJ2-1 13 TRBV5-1 ASSLGLAGGSEQF
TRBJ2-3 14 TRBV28 ASSSRGSGTQDTQY
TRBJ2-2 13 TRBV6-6 ASSYGEGNTGELF
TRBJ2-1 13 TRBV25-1 ASCEAGGPYNEQF
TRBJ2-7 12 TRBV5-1 ASSLGELHNEQY
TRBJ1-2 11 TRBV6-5 ASSKGEGFGYT
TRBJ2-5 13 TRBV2 ASSPGTGGQKTQY
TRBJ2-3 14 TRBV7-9 ASTPPGTRSADTQY
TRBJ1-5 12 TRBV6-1 ASRADRFNQPQH
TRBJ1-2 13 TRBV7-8 ASSENRGLVHGYT
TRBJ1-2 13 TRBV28 ASRTGTGGNYGYT
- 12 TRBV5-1 ASSAGGDLYEQY
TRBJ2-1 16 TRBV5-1 ASSKGGGRDRSYNEQF
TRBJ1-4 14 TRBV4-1 ASSQARADQLEKLF
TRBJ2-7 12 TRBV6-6 ASSLQGASYEQY
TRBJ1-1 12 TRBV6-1 ASSELSGNTEAF
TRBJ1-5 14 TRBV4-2 ASSQGGGLKGQPQH
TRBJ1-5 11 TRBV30 AWSLGVDQPQH
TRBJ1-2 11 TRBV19 ASSIGGTVGYT
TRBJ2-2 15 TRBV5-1 ASSPWPAPQNTGELF
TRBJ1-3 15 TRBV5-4 ASRNATGSSSGNTIY
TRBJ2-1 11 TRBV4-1 ASSQVIGNEQF
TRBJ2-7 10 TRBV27 ASSSRGGEQY
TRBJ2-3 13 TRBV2 ASSVEGAKIDTQY
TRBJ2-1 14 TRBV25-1 ASSESAGVAHNEQF
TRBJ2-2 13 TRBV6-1 ASSEGTGATGELF